This TCR beta chain comes out of a study of blood T cell repertoires in COVID-19. There are 15 residues in the CDR3. Trimming removed 0 bases from V and 10 bases from J; junction bases left unmatched: 3. From germline, CDR1 is SGHAT and CDR2 FQNNGV. The assay was immunoSEQ multiplex PCR, and TCRdb's table has in-frame clones only and misses some. The table includes 88,000 or so clones, 75% to 90% detected once. The rearrangement uses TRBV11-2 and TRBJ1-6, with 10 nucleotides matching TRBD1. The TCR sequence derives from a man aged 60 to 75 with acute or convalescent COVID-19. The sequenced sample was peripheral blood. The CDR3 spells CASSLEGQGFSPLHF. CDR3 bases: TGTGCCAGCAGCTTAGAGGGACAGGGGTTCTCACCCCTCCACTTT.